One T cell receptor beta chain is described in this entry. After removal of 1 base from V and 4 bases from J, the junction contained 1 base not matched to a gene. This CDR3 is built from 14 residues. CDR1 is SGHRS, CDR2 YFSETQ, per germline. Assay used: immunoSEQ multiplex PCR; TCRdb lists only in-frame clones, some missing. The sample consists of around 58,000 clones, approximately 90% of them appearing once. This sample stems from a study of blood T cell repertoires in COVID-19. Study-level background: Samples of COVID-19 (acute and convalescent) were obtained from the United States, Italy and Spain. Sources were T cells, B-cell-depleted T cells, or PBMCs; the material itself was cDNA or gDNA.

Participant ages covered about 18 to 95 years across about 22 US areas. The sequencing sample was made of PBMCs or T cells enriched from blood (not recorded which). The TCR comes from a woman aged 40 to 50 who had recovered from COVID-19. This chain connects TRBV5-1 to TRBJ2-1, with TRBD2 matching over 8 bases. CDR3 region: CASSLTSGYNEQFF. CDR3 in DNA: TGCGCCAGCAGCTTGACTAGCGGATACAATGAGCAGTTCTTC.